This entry features one TCR beta chain sequence. The record originates from a study of T cell changes during pregnancy in multiple sclerosis. CDR3 size: 15 residues. The trim removed 5 bases at V and 4 bases at J, leaving 10 bases unmatched. Germline V CDR1 and CDR2: SGHVS, FQNEAQ. The repertoire was sequenced with immunoSEQ multiplex PCR; TCRdb's copy has only in-frame clones and lacks some. The sample records about 83,000 clones, about 89% being singletons. The clonotype was recovered from a female donor in good health, serving as a control in a pregnancy study. Some clones in this sample may be carry-over from other donors' samples. The specimen was PBMCs, collected in the first trimester of pregnancy. The chain uses TRBV7-8 and TRBJ2-7; 8 nucleotides line up with TRBD1. CDR3 in DNA: TGTGCCAGCAGCCCACGGACAGGGATGATTTACGAGCAGTACTTC. As protein: CASSPRTGMIYEQYF.